These 29 T cell receptor beta chains originate from one sample sequenced in a study of T cells in localized non-small cell lung cancer. Some clones are missing from TCRdb's copy, which holds only in-frame ones; the method was immunoSEQ multiplex PCR. The sample carries under 100,000 clones, around nine tenths recorded once. The sample in question was peripheral blood, obtained before any cancer treatment. The source is a woman aged 35-70 years with stage I squamous cell lung carcinoma.

The V gene is TRBV6-6, the J gene TRBJ1-2; 8 bases are shared with TRBD1. Per the germline V gene, CDR1 is MNHNY and CDR2 is SVGAGI (reference sequence). V lost 4 bases and J lost 6; bases outside the gene matches: 4. The CDR3 is 13 amino acids. CDR3 sequence (DNA): TGTGCCAGCAGTTGGACAGGGAAGAATGGCTACACCTTC. Encoded protein: CASSWTGKNGYTF.

Only one count was recorded for this clone. The chain has TRBV5-1 and TRBJ1-6; D possibly corresponds to TRBD1 (5 bases). This CDR3 is built from 15 residues. Germline V gene data show CDR1 as SGHRS and CDR2 as YFSETQ. Trimming took off 4 bases at V and 7 bases at J, with 15 bases between the two ends. In DNA form, the CDR3 reads TGCGCCAGCAGCCTGGGGGGTCTGAGCAATTCACCCCTCCACTTT. It specifies CASSLGGLSNSPLHF.

The sample holds one count of this clone. The chain combines TRBV28 with TRBJ2-2; TRBD1 is a possible D gene (5 bases). Trimming shortened V by 7 bases and J by 4 bases, and 16 bases separated the two germline ends. This CDR3 is built from 15 residues. CDR1 is MDHEN and CDR2 is SYDVKM in the germline V gene. The DNA for the CDR3 is TGTGCCAGCAAGCAGGGCTTCGTGGGCACCGGGGAGCTGTTTTTT. Protein product: CASKQGFVGTGELFF.

This chain connects TRBV7-9 to TRBJ2-1; no definite D call. The CDR3 spans 12 residues. V was trimmed by 0 bases and J by 9 bases, leaving 6 bases between them. The germline gives CDR1 SEHNR, CDR2 FQNEAQ (reference sequence). The CDR3 region has the DNA TGTGCCAGCAGCTTAGCGCAGACTGAGCAGTTCTTC. This gives the protein CASSLAQTEQFF.

The chain has TRBV27 and TRBJ2-5, with D possibly matching TRBD2 (6 bases). Germline assignment: CDR1 MNHEY and CDR2 SMNVEV (reference sequence). The CDR3 runs to 15 residues. The V end lost 5 bases, the J end lost 1 base, and 14 bases lay between the germline ends. CDR3 DNA sequence: TGTGCCAGCAGTCGCCTTGGAGGGCCCCAAGAGACCCAGTACTTC. Residues: CASSRLGGPQETQYF.

The chain links TRBV29-1 to TRBJ1-5, with a tentative D call TRBD1 (5 bases). Trimming removed 7 bases at V and 3 bases at J, with 10 bases between. This CDR3 is 12 amino acids long. The germline CDR1 and CDR2 sequences are SQVTM and ANQGSEA. CDR3 sequence (DNA): TGCAGCGCTGGGGACTTCAATCAGCCCCAGCATTTT. Translating it yields CSAGDFNQPQHF.

This chain uses TRBV13 with TRBJ2-5; 9 bases are a match to TRBD1. V trimming: 8 bases; J trimming: 0 bases; junction bases outside the gene matches: 10. CDR1 and CDR2 from the germline V gene are PRHDT and FYEKMQ (reference sequence). This CDR3 is 16 amino acids long. CDR3 region: CASSTGTGIYQETQYF. In nucleotides, the CDR3 is TGTGCCAGCTCGACGGGGACAGGGATCTACCAAGAGACCCAGTACTTC.

The rearrangement joins TRBV9 to TRBJ2-5; TRBD1 aligns across 7 bases. This CDR3 spans 16 amino acids. V shed 0 bases, J shed 1 base, and the junction held 6 bases outside the gene matches. The germline V gene encodes CDR1 SGDLS and CDR2 YYNGEE. The CDR3 DNA is TGTGCCAGCAGCGTAGCCCCGACAGGGCCCCAAGAGACCCAGTACTTC. Protein sequence: CASSVAPTGPQETQYF.

V usage is TRBV9 and J usage is TRBJ2-1, with D tentatively TRBD1 (5 bases). V lost 0 bases, J lost 4 bases, and 17 bases lay in between. Per the germline V gene, CDR1 is SGDLS and CDR2 is YYNGEE. The CDR3 totals 17 residues. The DNA for the CDR3 is TGTGCCAGCAGCGTAGGCCCGTTTAGTAAGGGGTACAATGAGCAGTTCTTC. It is translated as CASSVGPFSKGYNEQFF.

V and J are TRBV7-9 and TRBJ2-1; no definite D call. The CDR3 has 14 residues. CDR1 is SEHNR, CDR2 FQNEAQ, per germline (reference sequence). V lost 1 base and J lost 4, with 8 bases in between. CDR3 nucleotide sequence: TGTGCCAGCAGCTTAGATATAGTATACAATGAGCAGTTCTTC. It yields the protein CASSLDIVYNEQFF.

The rearrangement uses TRBV2 and TRBJ1-1; 7 nucleotides match TRBD1. The CDR3 is 14 residues long. J was trimmed by 3 bases and V by 3 bases; bases with no gene match: 4. Germline assignment: CDR1 SNHLY and CDR2 FYNNEI. The CDR3 nucleotides read TGTGCCAGCAGTGAGTATCAGGGGGACACTGAAGCTTTCTTT. Protein: CASSEYQGDTEAFF.

The genes are TRBV18 and TRBJ2-7, with D unclear. The germline V and J ends were trimmed by 5 bases and 7 bases, with 21 bases remaining between them. This CDR3 is 15 amino acids long. Germline CDR1 reads KGHSH; CDR2 reads LQKENI. In DNA form, the CDR3 reads TGTGCCAGCTCATCGCCTGCTGTGGGGTTCAGGGAGCAGTACTTC. Translating it yields CASSSPAVGFREQYF.

The J gene is TRBJ2-7, the V gene TRBV5-1; 7 bases match TRBD1. Per the germline V gene, CDR1 is SGHRS and CDR2 is YFSETQ. This CDR3 contains 14 residues. V shed 3 bases and J 0 bases; nucleotides not matched to a gene: 3. The CDR3, as DNA: TGCGCCAGCAGCTCGGGACAGACCTCCTACGAGCAGTACTTC. The encoded protein is CASSSGQTSYEQYF.

This chain joins TRBV27 and TRBJ1-2; D call uncertain. Deletions cut 1 base from V and 6 bases from J, with 18 bases between. The length of the CDR3 is 16 residues. Germline CDR1 MNHEY, CDR2 SMNVEV (reference sequence). The DNA for the CDR3 is TGTGCCAGCAGTTTATATGCAGCTACCTATGCACATGGCTACACCTTC. Protein: CASSLYAATYAHGYTF.

CDR3 sequence reads: CAWKGSSSYNSPLHF. The CDR3 nucleotides read TGTGCCTGGAAAGGGAGTAGCTCCTATAATTCACCCCTCCACTTT. The genes are TRBV30 and TRBJ1-6; no firm D call. This CDR3 is 15 amino acids long. The germline gives CDR1 GTSNPN, CDR2 SVGIG (reference sequence). Trimming cost V 4 bases and J 0 bases, with 10 bases left between them.

This rearrangement joins TRBV4-1 to TRBJ1-6; 7 bases match TRBD1. The germline V gene encodes CDR1 MGHRA and CDR2 YSYEKL. V shed 0 bases, J shed 5 bases, and the junction held 13 bases outside the gene matches. The length of the CDR3 is 19 residues. Here the CDR3 DNA reads TGCGCCAGCAGCCAAGAGGGGGGACAGTATTCCGGTGATAATTCACCCCTCCACTTT. This codes for CASSQEGGQYSGDNSPLHF.

The chain links TRBV18 to TRBJ2-6, with 7 nucleotides matching TRBD1. The trim removed 3 bases at V and 5 bases at J, leaving 7 bases unmatched. There are 16 residues in the CDR3. Per germline, CDR1 KGHSH and CDR2 LQKENI. CDR3 residues: CASSPPTGRWANVLTF. In nucleotides, the CDR3 is TGTGCCAGCTCACCCCCGACAGGGCGCTGGGCCAACGTCCTGACTTTC.

The chain links TRBV6-5 to TRBJ1-1, with D hard to call. Germline V CDR1 and CDR2: MNHEY, SVGAGI. V was shortened by 2 bases and J by 8 bases, with 6 bases between the two germline ends. This CDR3 has 11 residues. For the CDR3, the DNA is TGTGCCAGCAGTTACAGGGAAGAAGCTTTCTTT. It translates to CASSYREEAFF.

As to this clone: Germline is not matched at one junction end, which may reflect a read error. The V and J genes are TRBV7-7 and TRBJ2-1; D assignment may be TRBD1 or TRBD2 (6 bases each). The CDR3 extends over 14 amino acids. CDR1 is SSHAT and CDR2 is FNYEAQ in the germline V gene (reference sequence). CDR3 in amino acids: CASSSNAGGGQQFF. CDR3 nucleotide sequence: TGTGCTAGCAGCTCCAACGCCGGAGGGGGACAGCAGTTCTTC. Complete variable domain (other parts from reference TRBV7-7 and TRBJ2-1): GAGVSQSPRYKVTKRGQDVTLRCDPISSHATLYWYQQALGQGPEFLTYFNYEAQPDKSGLPSDRFSAERPEGSISTLTIQRTEQRDSAMYRCASSSNAGGGQQFFGPGTRLTVL.

The gene calls are TRBV19 and TRBJ1-6; TRBD1 is a possible D gene (5 bases). Trimming stripped 5 bases from V and 0 bases from J, with 8 bases between. The CDR3 runs 15 residues. The germline gives CDR1 LNHDA, CDR2 SQIVND (reference sequence). The CDR3 is CASSDGGSYNSPLHF. The CDR3 DNA reads as TGTGCCAGTAGTGACGGGGGCTCCTATAATTCACCCCTCCACTTT. The variable domain in full, completed from reference TRBV19 and TRBJ1-6, reads DGGITQSPKYLFRKEGQNVTLSCEQNLNHDAMYWYRQDPGQGLRLIYYSQIVNDFQKGDIAEGYSVSREKKESFPLTVTSAQKNPTAFYLCASSDGGSYNSPLHFGNGTRLTVT.

This clone turned up a few times. This CDR3 is CASSGTSGVDTQYF. CDR3 DNA sequence: TGTGCCAGCAGTGGGACTAGCGGGGTGGATACGCAGTATTTT. The chain uses TRBV6-4 and TRBJ2-3; 12 bases are shared with TRBD2. J gave up 6 bases and V 4 bases, and 2 bases lay outside the gene matches. CDR3 length: 14 residues. Per the germline V gene, CDR1 is MRHNA and CDR2 is SNTAGT.

The chain is built from TRBV25-1 and TRBJ1-2, with 7 nucleotides matching TRBD1. J lost 4 bases, V lost 5 bases, and 7 bases had no gene match. Per germline, CDR1 MGHDK and CDR2 SYGVNS. The CDR3 is 14 amino acids. CDR3: CASSLTGQGYGYTF. Here the CDR3 DNA reads TGTGCCAGCAGTCTGACAGGGCAGGGCTATGGCTACACCTTC.

The chain combines TRBV30 with TRBJ1-1; 7 bases align to TRBD1. The CDR3 loop spans 12 amino acids. V was pared by 7 bases and J by 5 bases, with 7 bases of the junction left unmatched. Per germline, CDR1 GTSNPN and CDR2 SVGIG (reference sequence). CDR3 DNA: TGTGCCTCCCGACAGGGCAGAACTGAAGCTTTCTTT. This sequence encodes CASRQGRTEAFF.

J is TRBJ2-7 and V is TRBV7-9; 8 bases are shared with TRBD1. This CDR3 region has 15 residues. Germline CDR1 and CDR2: SEHNR and FQNEAQ (reference sequence). V lost 1 base to trimming and J lost 5 bases; unmatched junction nucleotides: 7. In nucleotides, the CDR3 is TGTGCCAGCAGCTTAGGGACAGGGCTGTCCCACGAGCAGTACTTC. It is translated as CASSLGTGLSHEQYF. The whole variable domain, filled in from reference TRBV7-9 and TRBJ2-7, reads DTGVSQNPRHKITKRGQNVTFRCDPISEHNRLYWYRQTLGQGPEFLTYFQNEAQLEKSRLLSDRFSAERPKGSFSTLEIQRTEQGDSAMYLCASSLGTGLSHEQYFGPGTRLTVT.

J is TRBJ1-2 and V is TRBV30, with 8 positions matching TRBD1. V lost 3 bases to trimming and J lost 7 bases; unmatched junction nucleotides: 10. Looked up from germline, CDR1 is GTSNPN and CDR2 is SVGIG (reference sequence). This CDR3 comprises 14 residues. CDR3 amino acids: CAWSALGQGSGYTF. Here the CDR3 DNA reads TGTGCCTGGAGCGCCCTCGGACAGGGAAGTGGCTACACCTTC.

This clone was detected once. The chain uses TRBV5-1 and TRBJ2-7; D call uncertain. This CDR3 is built from 11 residues. Per germline, CDR1 SGHRS and CDR2 YFSETQ. The germline V and J ends were trimmed by 4 bases and 3 bases, with 5 bases remaining between them. The CDR3 DNA follows: TGCGCCAGCAGCGAGGACTACGAGCAGTACTTC. Its protein is CASSEDYEQYF.

V gene TRBV19 combines with J gene TRBJ1-2; D call uncertain. The V and J ends lost 5 bases and 7 bases respectively, with 17 bases between them. From germline, CDR1 is LNHDA and CDR2 SQIVND (reference sequence). CDR3 length: 14 residues. The CDR3 DNA follows: TGTGCCAGTAGTGTGGATCTCATTGGAGGTGGCTACACCTTC. It is translated as CASSVDLIGGGYTF.

The DNA of the CDR3 is TGTGCCAGCAGTGATCCGGCGCAGCACTATGGCTACACCTTC. As protein: CASSDPAQHYGYTF. This sequence joins TRBV2 and TRBJ1-2; D is ambiguous. Trimming left V 3 bases short and J 3 bases short, with 11 bases between. The CDR3 consists of 14 residues. CDR1 is SNHLY, CDR2 FYNNEI, per germline. The full variable domain, in which reference TRBV2 and TRBJ1-2 provide the parts outside the CDR3, is EPEVTQTPSHQVTQMGQEVILRCVPISNHLYFYWYRQILGQKVEFLVSFYNNEISEKSEIFDDQFSVERPDGSNFTLKIRSTKLEDSAMYFCASSDPAQHYGYTFGSGTRLTVV.

The V and J genes are TRBV7-9 and TRBJ1-1, with no clear D. The CDR3 sequence is 12 residues long. Germline values: CDR1 SEHNR, CDR2 FQNEAQ (reference sequence). The germline V and J ends were trimmed by 5 bases and 5 bases, with 9 bases remaining between them. The CDR3 loop reads CASSPGRTEAFF. The CDR3, as DNA: TGTGCCAGCAGCCCTGGGCGGACTGAAGCTTTCTTT.